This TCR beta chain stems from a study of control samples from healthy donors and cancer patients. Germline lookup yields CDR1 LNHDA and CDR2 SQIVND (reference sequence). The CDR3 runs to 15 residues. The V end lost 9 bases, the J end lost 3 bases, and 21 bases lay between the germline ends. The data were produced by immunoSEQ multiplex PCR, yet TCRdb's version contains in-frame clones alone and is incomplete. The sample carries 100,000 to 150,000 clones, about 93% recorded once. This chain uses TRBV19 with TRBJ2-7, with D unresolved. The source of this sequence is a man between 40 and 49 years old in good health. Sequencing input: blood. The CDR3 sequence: CASLWLHPKDYEQYF. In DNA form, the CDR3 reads TGTGCCAGCCTGTGGCTCCACCCTAAAGACTACGAGCAGTACTTC.